Listed below are T cell receptor beta chains from one sample, sequenced in a study of cytomegalovirus exposure and HLA in healthy donors. Sequencing was performed with immunoSEQ multiplex PCR; in TCRdb, only in-frame clones are kept and a portion is missing. The repertoire holds 85,000 to 130,000 clones, with 88% as singletons. The specimen sequenced was PBMCs. The source of these receptors is a woman under 30 in good health and CMV-seropositive. Both conserved end residues are part of each CDR3. A D gene is named only where the DNA matches it firmly. Rows give clone size only sometimes, using once, few, many, or a class for an expanded clone.

V	size	J	D	DNA	CDR3
TRBV6-1	NA	TRBJ1-2	TRBD1	TGTGCCAGCAGTGAAAGGACAGGGACCTATGGCTACACCTTC	CASSERTGTYGYTF
TRBV29-1	NA	TRBJ1-1	NA	TGCAGCGTTGTGGGCAGCGGCACTGAAGCTTTCTTT	CSVVGSGTEAFF
TRBV2	few	TRBJ1-5	TRBD1	TGTGCCAGCACCCTGACAGGGGGCCCGGATCAGCCCCAGCATTTT	CASTLTGGPDQPQHF
TRBV2	NA	TRBJ1-2	TRBD1	TGTGCCAGCAAATCGGACAGGGGTCTTTTTTCCTTCTATGGCTACACCTTC	CASKSDRGLFSFYGYTF
TRBV2	NA	TRBJ1-1	NA	TGTGCCAGCAGTGAACCGACAGTAGGACAGAACACTGAAGCTTTCTTT	CASSEPTVGQNTEAFF
TRBV14	NA	TRBJ1-6	NA	TGTGCCAGCAGCCAAGAGAGGGCCCCCGGGACACCCACCCTCCCCTATAATTCACCCCTCCACTTT	CASSQERAPGTPTLPYNSPLHF
TRBV29-1	NA	TRBJ1-1	NA	TGCAGCGTTGAGGGGCAGACCACTGAAGCTTTCTTT	CSVEGQTTEAFF
TRBV14	NA	TRBJ1-2	NA	TGTGCCAGCAGCCCGGACGGCTGGGAGCATGGCTACACCTTC	CASSPDGWEHGYTF
TRBV6-5	NA	TRBJ2-3	NA	TGTGCCAGCAGATTTGTGGGAGGAGGGGATACGCAGTATTTT	CASRFVGGGDTQYF
TRBV2	NA	TRBJ2-6	TRBD1	TGTGCCAGCAGTGAGGCAGGGGGCTCTGGGGCCAACGTCCTGACTTTC	CASSEAGGSGANVLTF
TRBV27	NA	TRBJ1-5	NA	TGTGCCAGCAGTCCCCGACAGCGTACAGATAATCAGCCCCAGCATTTT	CASSPRQRTDNQPQHF
TRBV28	NA	TRBJ1-5	NA	TGTGCCAGCAGTTTTTCTGGCGGGGATGAACAGCCCCAGCATTTT	CASSFSGGDEQPQHF
TRBV6-5	NA	TRBJ2-1	NA	TGTGCCAGCAGTTACCGTGTAACAGATGAGCAGTTCTTC	CASSYRVTDEQFF
TRBV11-3	NA	TRBJ2-3	TRBD1	TGTGCCAGCAGCGTGGGACAGTCTCTCACAGATACGCAGTATTTT	CASSVGQSLTDTQYF
TRBV9	NA	TRBJ2-6	TRBD1	TGTGCCAGCAGCCGGGGACAGGGGCCTTCCTCTGGGGCCAACGTCCTGACTTTC	CASSRGQGPSSGANVLTF
TRBV28	NA	TRBJ1-2	TRBD1	TGTGCCAGCAGAGACACGACTCTGGACAGGGCCAGGGGCTATGGCTACACCTTC	CASRDTTLDRARGYGYTF
TRBV6-5	NA	TRBJ1-2	NA	TGTGCCAGCAGTTACTCCCGGACAAGACTGACATATGGCTACACCTTC	CASSYSRTRLTYGYTF
TRBV6-5	NA	TRBJ2-1	TRBD2	TGTGCCAGCAGTTACGGGGGACTAGCGGGGTACAATGAGCAGTTCTTC	CASSYGGLAGYNEQFF
TRBV15	once	TRBJ1-1	NA	TGTGCCACCAGCAGAGATGGGCCCATGAACACTGAAGCTTTCTTT	CATSRDGPMNTEAFF
TRBV4-2	once	TRBJ1-2	TRBD1	TGTGCCAGCAGCCATAGAGCGACAGGGGGCGACTATGGCTACACCTTC	CASSHRATGGDYGYTF
TRBV5-6	NA	TRBJ2-1	NA	TGTGCCAGCAGCTGGCGACAGACCAGGTTCTTC	CASSWRQTRFF
TRBV7-6	NA	TRBJ1-4	TRBD1	TGTGCCAGCAGCTTCGGACAGGGGAATGAAAAACTGTTTTTT	CASSFGQGNEKLFF
TRBV6-5	NA	TRBJ1-1	NA	TGTGCCAGCAGTTCCACCGGGGAGAACACTGAAGCTTTCTTT	CASSSTGENTEAFF
TRBV6-5	once	TRBJ2-5	TRBD1	TGTGCCAGCAGCCTAGGACAGGGGGAAGAGACCCAGTACTTC	CASSLGQGEETQYF
TRBV6-5	NA	TRBJ2-2	TRBD1	TGTGCCAGCAGTTTACAGGGGGCTGAAACCGGGGAGCTGTTTTTT	CASSLQGAETGELFF
TRBV5-5	few	TRBJ1-2	NA	TGTGCCAGCAGCCCCGACAGGAACTATGGCTACACCTTC	CASSPDRNYGYTF
TRBV5-6	NA	TRBJ2-5	TRBD1	TGTGCCAGCAGCTTGGGGACAGGGGAGACCCAGTACTTC	CASSLGTGETQYF
TRBV30	NA	TRBJ2-5	TRBD1	TGTGCCTGGAGTGGCGGACAGGAAGAGACCCAGTACTTC	CAWSGGQEETQYF
TRBV27	NA	TRBJ1-2	TRBD1	TGTGCCAGCAGTGCCGCGACAGGGGTCGGAGATGGCTACACCTTC	CASSAATGVGDGYTF
TRBV28	NA	TRBJ1-1	NA	TGTGCCAGCAGTTTTTCCCCAGGACAGAACACTGAAGCTTTCTTT	CASSFSPGQNTEAFF
TRBV27	few	TRBJ1-2	NA	TGTGCCAGCAGTTTATGGGCAGGGATGAGCTACACCTTC	CASSLWAGMSYTF
TRBV10-3	few	TRBJ1-3	TRBD1	TGTGCCATCAGTCAACAGGGGACTGGAAACACCATATATTTT	CAISQQGTGNTIYF
TRBV6-1	once	TRBJ2-3	TRBD2	TGTGCCAGCAGGGGCGGGGGGCTTTTCACAGATACGCAGTATTTT	CASRGGGLFTDTQYF
TRBV10-3	NA	TRBJ2-7	NA	TGTGCCATCAAGGAGGATTACGAGCAGTACTTC	CAIKEDYEQYF
TRBV28	NA	TRBJ2-1	TRBD1	TGTGCCAGCAGTTCTGGGGGATACAGGGGGAATGAGCAGTTCTTC	CASSSGGYRGNEQFF
TRBV5-1	NA	TRBJ2-3	TRBD2	TGCGCCAGCAGGAAGTCCATAGCGGGGGGGCCCACAGATACGCAGTATTTT	CASRKSIAGGPTDTQYF
TRBV10-3	once	TRBJ2-1	TRBD1	TGTGCCACAGAGTCCGGGACAGGGGGCGCAGAGCAGTTCTTC	CATESGTGGAEQFF